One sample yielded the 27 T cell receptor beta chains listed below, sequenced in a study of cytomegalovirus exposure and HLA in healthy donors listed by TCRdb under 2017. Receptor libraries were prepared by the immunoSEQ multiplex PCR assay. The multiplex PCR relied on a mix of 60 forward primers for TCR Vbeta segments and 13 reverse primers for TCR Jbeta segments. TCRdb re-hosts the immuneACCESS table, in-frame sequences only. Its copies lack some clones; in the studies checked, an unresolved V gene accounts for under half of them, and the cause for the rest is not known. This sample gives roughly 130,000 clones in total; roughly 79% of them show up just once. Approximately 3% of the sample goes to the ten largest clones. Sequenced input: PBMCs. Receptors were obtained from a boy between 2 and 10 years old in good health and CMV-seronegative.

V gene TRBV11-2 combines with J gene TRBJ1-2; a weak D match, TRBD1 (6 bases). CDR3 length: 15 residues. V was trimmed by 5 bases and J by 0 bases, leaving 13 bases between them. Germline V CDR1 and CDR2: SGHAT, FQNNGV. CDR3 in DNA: TGTGCCAGCAGCCGCCCCGGACAGACTAACTATGGCTACACCTTC. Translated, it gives CASSRPGQTNYGYTF.

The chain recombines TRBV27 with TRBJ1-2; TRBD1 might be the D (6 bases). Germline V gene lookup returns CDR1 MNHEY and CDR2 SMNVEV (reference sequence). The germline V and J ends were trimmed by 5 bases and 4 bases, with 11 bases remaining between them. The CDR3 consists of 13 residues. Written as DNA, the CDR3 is TGTGCCAGCAGTCCCGGGACACTCTATGGCTACACCTTC. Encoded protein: CASSPGTLYGYTF.

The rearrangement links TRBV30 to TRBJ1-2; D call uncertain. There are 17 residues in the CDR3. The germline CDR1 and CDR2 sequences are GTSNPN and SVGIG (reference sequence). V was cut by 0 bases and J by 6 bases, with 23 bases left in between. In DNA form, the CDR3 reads TGTGCCTGGAGTGTATACCCCGCCCTAGTCCTACCCGATGGCTACACCTTC. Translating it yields CAWSVYPALVLPDGYTF.

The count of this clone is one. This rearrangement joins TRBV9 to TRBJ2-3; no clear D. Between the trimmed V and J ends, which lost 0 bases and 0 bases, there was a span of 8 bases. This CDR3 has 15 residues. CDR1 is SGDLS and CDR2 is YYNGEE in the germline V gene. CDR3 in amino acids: CASSVAETSTDTQYF. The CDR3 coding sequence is TGTGCCAGCAGCGTAGCCGAGACTAGCACAGATACGCAGTATTTT.

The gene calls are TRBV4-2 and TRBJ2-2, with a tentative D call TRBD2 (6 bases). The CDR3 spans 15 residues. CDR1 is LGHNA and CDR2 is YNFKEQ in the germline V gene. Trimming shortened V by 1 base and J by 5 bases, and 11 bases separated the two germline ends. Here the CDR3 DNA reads TGTGCCAGCAGCCAAGCGGGAGTCAGGACCGGGGAGCTGTTTTTT. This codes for CASSQAGVRTGELFF.

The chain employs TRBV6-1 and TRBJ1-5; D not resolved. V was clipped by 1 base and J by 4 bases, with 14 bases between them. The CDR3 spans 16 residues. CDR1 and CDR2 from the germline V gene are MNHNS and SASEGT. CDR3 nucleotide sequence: TGTGCCAGCAGTGAAGTCGACGGAACGGGGAATCAGCCCCAGCATTTT. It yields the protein CASSEVDGTGNQPQHF.

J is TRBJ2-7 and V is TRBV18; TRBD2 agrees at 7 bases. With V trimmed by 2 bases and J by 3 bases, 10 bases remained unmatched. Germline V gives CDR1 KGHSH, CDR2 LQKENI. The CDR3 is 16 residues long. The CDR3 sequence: CASSPTRLAALYEQYF. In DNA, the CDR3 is TGTGCCAGCTCACCAACGCGGCTAGCGGCTCTCTACGAGCAGTACTTC.

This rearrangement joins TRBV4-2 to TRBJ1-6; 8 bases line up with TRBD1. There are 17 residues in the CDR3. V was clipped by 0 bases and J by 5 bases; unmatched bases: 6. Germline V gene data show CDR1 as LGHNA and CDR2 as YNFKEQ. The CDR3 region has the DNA TGTGCCAGCAGCCAAGATGGGAGACAGGGGAATAATTCACCCCTCCACTTT. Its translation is CASSQDGRQGNNSPLHF.

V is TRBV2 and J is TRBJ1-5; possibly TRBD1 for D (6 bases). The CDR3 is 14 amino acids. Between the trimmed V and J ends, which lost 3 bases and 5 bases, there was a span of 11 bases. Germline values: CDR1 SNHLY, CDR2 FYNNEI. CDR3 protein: CASSETGADQPQHF. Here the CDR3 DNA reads TGTGCCAGCAGTGAGACAGGCGCCGATCAGCCCCAGCATTTT.

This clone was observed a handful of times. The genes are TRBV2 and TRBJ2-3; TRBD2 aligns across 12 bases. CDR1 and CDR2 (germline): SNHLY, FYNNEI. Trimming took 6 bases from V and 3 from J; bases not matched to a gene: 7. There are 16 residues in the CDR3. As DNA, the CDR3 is TGTGCCAGCAGCGCCTCCGGGACTAGCGGGACAGATACGCAGTATTTT. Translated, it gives CASSASGTSGTDTQYF.

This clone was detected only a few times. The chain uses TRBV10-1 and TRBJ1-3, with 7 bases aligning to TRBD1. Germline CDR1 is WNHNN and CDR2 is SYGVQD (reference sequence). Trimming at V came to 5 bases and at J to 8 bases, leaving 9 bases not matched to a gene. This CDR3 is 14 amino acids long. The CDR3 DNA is TGCGCCAGCAGTCCGGACAGGCCAGAAGACACCATATATTTT. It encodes CASSPDRPEDTIYF.

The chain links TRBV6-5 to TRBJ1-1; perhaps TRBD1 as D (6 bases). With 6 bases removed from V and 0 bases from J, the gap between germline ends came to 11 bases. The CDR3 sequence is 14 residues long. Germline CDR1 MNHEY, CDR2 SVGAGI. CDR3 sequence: CASSWTVMNTEAFF. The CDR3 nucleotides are TGTGCCAGCAGCTGGACAGTAATGAACACTGAAGCTTTCTTT.

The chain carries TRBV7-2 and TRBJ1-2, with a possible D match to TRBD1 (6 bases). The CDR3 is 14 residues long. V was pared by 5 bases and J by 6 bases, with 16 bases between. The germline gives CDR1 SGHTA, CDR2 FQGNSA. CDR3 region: CASSTPGGADGYTF. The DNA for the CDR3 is TGTGCCAGCAGCACTCCCGGGGGGGCTGATGGCTACACCTTC.

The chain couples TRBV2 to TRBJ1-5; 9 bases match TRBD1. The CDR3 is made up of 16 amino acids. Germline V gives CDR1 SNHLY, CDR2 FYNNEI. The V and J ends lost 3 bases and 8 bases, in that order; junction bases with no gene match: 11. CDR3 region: CASSDRDRVREEPQHF. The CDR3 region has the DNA TGTGCCAGCAGTGACCGGGACAGGGTAAGAGAAGAGCCCCAGCATTTT.

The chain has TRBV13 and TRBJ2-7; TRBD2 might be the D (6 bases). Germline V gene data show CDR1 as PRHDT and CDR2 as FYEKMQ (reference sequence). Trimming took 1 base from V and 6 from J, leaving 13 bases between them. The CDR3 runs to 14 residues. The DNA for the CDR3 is TGTGCCAGCAGCTTAGATGGCGGGACGGGCGAGCAGTACGTC. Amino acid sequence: CASSLDGGTGEQYV.

This CDR3 reads CASSWDRNNSPLHF. The CDR3 nucleotides read TGTGCCAGCAGCTGGGACAGAAATAATTCACCCCTCCACTTT. This sequence joins TRBV5-6 and TRBJ1-6; 7 bases agree with TRBD1. The CDR3 totals 14 residues. J gave up 5 bases and V 3 bases, and 2 bases lay outside the gene matches. From germline, CDR1 is SGHDT and CDR2 YYEEEE.

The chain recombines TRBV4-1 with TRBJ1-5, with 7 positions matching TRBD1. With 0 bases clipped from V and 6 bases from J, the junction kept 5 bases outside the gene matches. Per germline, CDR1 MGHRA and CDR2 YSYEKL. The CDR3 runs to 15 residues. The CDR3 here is CASSQEGGGFQPQHF. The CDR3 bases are TGCGCCAGCAGCCAAGAAGGAGGGGGCTTTCAGCCCCAGCATTTT.

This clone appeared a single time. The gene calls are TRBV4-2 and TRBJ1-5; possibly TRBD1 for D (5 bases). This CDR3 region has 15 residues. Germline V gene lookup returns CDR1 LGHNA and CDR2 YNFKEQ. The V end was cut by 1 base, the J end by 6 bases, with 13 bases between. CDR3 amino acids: CASSQAREVGQPQHF. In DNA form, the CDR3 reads TGTGCCAGCAGCCAAGCCAGGGAAGTCGGTCAGCCCCAGCATTTT.

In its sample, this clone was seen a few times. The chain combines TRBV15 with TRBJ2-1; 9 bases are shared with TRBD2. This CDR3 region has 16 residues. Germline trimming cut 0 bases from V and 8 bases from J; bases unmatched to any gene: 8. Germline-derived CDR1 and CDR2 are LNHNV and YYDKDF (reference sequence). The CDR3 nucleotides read TGTGCCACCAGCAGAGATAAGGCGGGGGGGCCAGATGAGCAGTTCTTC. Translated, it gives CATSRDKAGGPDEQFF.

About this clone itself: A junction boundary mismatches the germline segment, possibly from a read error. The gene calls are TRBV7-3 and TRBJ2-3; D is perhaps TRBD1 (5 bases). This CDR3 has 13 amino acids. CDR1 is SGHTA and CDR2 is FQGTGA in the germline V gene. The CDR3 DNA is TGTGCCAGCAGCTTAACGTCGACGGCGGACATGATTTTT. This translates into CASSLTSTADMIF. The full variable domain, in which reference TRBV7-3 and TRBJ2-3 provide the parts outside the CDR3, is GAGVSQTPSNKVTEKGKYVELRCDPISGHTALYWYRQSLGQGPEFLIYFQGTGAADDSGLPNDRFFAVRPEGSVSTLKIQRTERGDSAVYLCASSLTSTADMIFGPGTRLTVL.

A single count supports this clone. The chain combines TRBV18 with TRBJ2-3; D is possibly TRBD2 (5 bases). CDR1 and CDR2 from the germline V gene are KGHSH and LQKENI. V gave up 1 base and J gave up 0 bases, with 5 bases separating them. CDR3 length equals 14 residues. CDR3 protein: CASSPRTSTDTQYF. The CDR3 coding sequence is TGTGCCAGCTCACCACGGACTAGCACAGATACGCAGTATTTT.

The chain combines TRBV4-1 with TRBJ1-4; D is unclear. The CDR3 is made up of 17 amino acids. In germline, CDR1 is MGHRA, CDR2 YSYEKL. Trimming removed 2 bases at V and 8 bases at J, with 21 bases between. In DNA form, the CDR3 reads TGCGCCAGCAGCCAACATCCTGCGGTACCATCGGGGGAAAAACTGTTTTTT. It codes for CASSQHPAVPSGEKLFF.

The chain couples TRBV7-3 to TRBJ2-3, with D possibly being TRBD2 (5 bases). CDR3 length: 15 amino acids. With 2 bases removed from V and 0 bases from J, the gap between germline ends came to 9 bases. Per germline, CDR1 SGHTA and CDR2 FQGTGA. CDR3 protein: CASSLLGGSTDTQYF. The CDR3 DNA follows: TGTGCCAGCAGCTTATTGGGCGGGAGCACAGATACGCAGTATTTT.

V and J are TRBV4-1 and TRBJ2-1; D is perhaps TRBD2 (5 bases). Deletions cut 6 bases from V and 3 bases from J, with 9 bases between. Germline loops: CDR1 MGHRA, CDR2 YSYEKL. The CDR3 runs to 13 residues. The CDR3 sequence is CASRNGNYNEQFF. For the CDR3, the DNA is TGCGCCAGCAGGAACGGGAACTACAATGAGCAGTTCTTC.

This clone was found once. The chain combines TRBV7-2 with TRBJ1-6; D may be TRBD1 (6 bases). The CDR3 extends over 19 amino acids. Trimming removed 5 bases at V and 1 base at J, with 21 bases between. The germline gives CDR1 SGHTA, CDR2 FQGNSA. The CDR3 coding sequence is TGTGCCAGCAGCCAAGGGGGAACTGGAGTAAGGTCCTATAATTCACCCCTCCACTTT. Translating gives CASSQGGTGVRSYNSPLHF.

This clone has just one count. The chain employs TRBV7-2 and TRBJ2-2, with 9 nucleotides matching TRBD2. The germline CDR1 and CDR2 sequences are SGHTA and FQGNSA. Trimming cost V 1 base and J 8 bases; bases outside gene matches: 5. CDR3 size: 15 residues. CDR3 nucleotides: TGTGCCAGCAGCTTAGATGGGCTAGCGGGGGGGGAGCTGTTTTTT. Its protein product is CASSLDGLAGGELFF.

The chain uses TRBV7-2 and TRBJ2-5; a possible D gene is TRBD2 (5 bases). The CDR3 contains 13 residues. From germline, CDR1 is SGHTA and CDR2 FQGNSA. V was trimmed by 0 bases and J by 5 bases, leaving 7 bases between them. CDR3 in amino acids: CASSLAPGETQYF. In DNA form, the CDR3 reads TGTGCCAGCAGCTTAGCCCCGGGGGAGACCCAGTACTTC.